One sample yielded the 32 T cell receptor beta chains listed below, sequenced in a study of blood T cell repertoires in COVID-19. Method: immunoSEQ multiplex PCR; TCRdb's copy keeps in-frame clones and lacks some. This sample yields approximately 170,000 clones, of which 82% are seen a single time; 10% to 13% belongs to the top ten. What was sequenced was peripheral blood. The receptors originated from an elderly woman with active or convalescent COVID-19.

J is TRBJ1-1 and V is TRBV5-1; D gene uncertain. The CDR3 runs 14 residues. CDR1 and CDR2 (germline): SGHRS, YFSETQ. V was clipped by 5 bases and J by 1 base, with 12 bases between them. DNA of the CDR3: TGCGCCAGCAGATCCGGCGCGGGGAACACTGAAGCTTTCTTT. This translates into CASRSGAGNTEAFF.

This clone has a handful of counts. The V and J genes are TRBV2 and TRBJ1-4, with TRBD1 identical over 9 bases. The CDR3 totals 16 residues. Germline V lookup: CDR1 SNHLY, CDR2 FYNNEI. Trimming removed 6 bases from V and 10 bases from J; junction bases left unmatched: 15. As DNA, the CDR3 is TGTGCCAGCAGGCCCAACCCGGGACAGGGCGTCGGAAAACTGTTTTTT. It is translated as CASRPNPGQGVGKLFF.

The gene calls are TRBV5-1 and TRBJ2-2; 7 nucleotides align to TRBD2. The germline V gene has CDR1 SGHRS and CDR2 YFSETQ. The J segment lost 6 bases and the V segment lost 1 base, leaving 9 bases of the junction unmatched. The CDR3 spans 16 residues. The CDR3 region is CASSLTAGDLAGELFF. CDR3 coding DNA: TGCGCCAGCAGCTTGACGGCGGGAGATCTGGCCGGGGAGCTGTTTTTT.

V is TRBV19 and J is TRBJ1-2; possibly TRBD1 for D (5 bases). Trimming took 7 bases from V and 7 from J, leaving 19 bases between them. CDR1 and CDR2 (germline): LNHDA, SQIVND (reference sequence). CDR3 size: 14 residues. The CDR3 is CASTPGRVSSGYTF. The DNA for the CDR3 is TGTGCCAGTACCCCTGGCAGGGTCAGTTCTGGCTACACCTTC.

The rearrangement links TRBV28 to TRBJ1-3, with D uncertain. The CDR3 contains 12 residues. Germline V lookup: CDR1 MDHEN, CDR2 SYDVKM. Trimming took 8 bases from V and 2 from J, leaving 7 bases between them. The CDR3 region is CASGPAGNTIYF. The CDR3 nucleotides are TGTGCCAGCGGTCCGGCTGGAAACACCATATATTTT.

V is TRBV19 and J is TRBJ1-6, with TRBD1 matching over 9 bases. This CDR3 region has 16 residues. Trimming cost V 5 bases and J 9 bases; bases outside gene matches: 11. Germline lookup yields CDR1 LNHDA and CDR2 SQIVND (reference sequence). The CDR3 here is CASSSSGDRASSPLHF. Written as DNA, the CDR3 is TGTGCCAGTAGTTCGAGTGGGGACAGGGCGAGTTCACCCCTCCACTTT.

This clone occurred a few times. CDR3 residues: CATSDPGQGAGELFF. The CDR3 DNA reads TGTGCCACCAGTGATCCGGGACAGGGGGCCGGGGAGCTGTTTTTT. The gene calls are TRBV24-1 and TRBJ2-2; 11 bases match TRBD1. The length of the CDR3 is 15 residues. CDR1 and CDR2 (germline): KGHDR, SFDVKD. The V gene end was trimmed by 3 bases and the J gene end by 6 bases; junction bases not matched to a gene: 2.

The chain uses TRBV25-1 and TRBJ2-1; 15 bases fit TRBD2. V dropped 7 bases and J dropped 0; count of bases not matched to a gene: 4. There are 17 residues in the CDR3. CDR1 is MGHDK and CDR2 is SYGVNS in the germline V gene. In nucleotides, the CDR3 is TGTGCCAGCAACGGACTAGCGGGAGGGGTCTCCTACAATGAGCAGTTCTTC. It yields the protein CASNGLAGGVSYNEQFF.

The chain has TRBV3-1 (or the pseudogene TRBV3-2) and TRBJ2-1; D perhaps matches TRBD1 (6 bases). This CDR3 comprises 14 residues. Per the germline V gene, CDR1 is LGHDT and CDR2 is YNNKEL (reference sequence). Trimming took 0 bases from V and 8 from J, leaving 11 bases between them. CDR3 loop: CASSQDPKGDEQFF. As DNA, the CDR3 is TGTGCCAGCAGCCAAGATCCCAAGGGGGATGAGCAGTTCTTC.

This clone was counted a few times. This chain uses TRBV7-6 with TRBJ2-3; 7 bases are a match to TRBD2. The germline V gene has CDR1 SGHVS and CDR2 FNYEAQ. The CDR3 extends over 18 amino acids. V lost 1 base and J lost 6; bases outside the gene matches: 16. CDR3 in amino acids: CASSLGKGSGIPPDTQYF. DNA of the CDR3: TGTGCCAGCAGCTTAGGGAAGGGCAGCGGGATCCCACCCGATACGCAGTATTTT.

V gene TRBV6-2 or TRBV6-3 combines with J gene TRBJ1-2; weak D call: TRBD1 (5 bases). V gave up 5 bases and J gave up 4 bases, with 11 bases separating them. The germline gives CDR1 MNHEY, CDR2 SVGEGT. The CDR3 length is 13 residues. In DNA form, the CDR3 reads TGTGCCAGCAGTCTCCGGACATCCTATGGCTACACCTTC. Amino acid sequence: CASSLRTSYGYTF.

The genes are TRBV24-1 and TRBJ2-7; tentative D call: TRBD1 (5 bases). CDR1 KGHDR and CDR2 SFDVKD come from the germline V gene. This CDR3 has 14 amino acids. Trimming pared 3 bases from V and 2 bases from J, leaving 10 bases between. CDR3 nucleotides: TGTGCCACCAGTGATCCGCAGGGAACCTACGAGCAGTACTTC. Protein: CATSDPQGTYEQYF.

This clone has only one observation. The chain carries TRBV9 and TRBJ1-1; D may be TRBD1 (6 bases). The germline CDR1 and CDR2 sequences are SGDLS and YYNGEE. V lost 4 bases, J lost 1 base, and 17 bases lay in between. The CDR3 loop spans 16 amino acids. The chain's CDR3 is CASSRTGTSENTEAFF. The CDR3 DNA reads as TGTGCCAGCAGCCGAACAGGGACGTCCGAGAACACTGAAGCTTTCTTT.

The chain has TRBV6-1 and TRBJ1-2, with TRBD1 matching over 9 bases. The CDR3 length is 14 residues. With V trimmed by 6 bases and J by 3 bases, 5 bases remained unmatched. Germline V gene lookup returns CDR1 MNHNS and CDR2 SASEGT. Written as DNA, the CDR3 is TGTGCCAGCAGCGGGACAGGGCTATACTATGGCTACACCTTC. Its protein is CASSGTGLYYGYTF.

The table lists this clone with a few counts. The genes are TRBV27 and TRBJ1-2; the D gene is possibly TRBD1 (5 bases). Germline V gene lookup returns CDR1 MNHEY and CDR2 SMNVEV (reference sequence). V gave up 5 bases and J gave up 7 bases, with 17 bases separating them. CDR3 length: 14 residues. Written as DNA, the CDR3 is TGTGCCAGCAGTGGGTCAGGGCGAAGAGTTGGCTACACCTTC. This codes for CASSGSGRRVGYTF.

The CDR3 sequence is CASSLTGGADGYTF. The CDR3 nucleotides are TGTGCCAGCAGCTTAACCGGTGGTGCGGATGGCTACACCTTC. J is TRBJ1-2 and V is TRBV7-3; D is undetermined. Trimming removed 0 bases from V and 6 bases from J, with 11 bases in between. CDR1 and CDR2 from the germline V gene are SGHTA and FQGTGA. The CDR3 sequence is 14 residues long.

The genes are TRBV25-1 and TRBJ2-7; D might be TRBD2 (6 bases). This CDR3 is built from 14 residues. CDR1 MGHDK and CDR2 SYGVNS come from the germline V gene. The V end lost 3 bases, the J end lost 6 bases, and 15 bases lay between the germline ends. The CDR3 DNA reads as TGTGCCAGCAGTGAGCAAGGCGGGGAATTCGAGCAGTACTTC. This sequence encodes CASSEQGGEFEQYF.

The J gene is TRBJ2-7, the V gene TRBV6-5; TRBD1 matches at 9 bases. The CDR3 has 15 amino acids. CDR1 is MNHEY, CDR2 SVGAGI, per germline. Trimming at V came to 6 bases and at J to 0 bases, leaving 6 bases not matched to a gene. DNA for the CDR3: TGTGCCAGCAGAGACAGGGGGAAAAGCTCCTACGAGCAGTACTTC. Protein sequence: CASRDRGKSSYEQYF.

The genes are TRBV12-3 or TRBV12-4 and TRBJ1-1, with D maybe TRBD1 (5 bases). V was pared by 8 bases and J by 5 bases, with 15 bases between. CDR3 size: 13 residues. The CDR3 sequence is CASGTWGGTEAFF. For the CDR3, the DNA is TGTGCCAGCGGGACGTGGGGAGGGACTGAAGCTTTCTTT.

As DNA, the CDR3 is TGTGCCAGCAGCCAGGGGCACTATGGCTACACCTTC. It encodes CASSQGHYGYTF. The J gene is TRBJ1-2, the V gene TRBV6-5; maybe TRBD1 (6 bases). Trimming took off 6 bases at V and 3 bases at J, with 8 bases between the two ends. The CDR3 loop spans 12 amino acids. CDR1 is MNHEY and CDR2 is SVGAGI in the germline V gene.

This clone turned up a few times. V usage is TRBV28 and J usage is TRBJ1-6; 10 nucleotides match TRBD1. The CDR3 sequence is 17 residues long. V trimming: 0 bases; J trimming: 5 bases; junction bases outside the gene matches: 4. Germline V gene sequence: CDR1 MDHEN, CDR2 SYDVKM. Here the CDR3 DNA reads TGTGCCAGCAGTTTATGGGGGGACAGGGGAGATAATTCACCCCTCCACTTT. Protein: CASSLWGDRGDNSPLHF.

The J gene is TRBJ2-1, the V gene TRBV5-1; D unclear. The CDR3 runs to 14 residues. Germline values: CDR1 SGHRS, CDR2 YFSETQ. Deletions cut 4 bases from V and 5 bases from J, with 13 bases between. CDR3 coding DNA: TGCGCCAGCAGCGCCCCTAGGTCGAACAATGAGCAGTTCTTC. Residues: CASSAPRSNNEQFF.

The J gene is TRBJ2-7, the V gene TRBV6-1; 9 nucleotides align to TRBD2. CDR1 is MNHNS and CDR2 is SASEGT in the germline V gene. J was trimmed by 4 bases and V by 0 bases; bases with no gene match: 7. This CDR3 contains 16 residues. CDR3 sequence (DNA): TGTGCCAGCAGTGAAGCGAGGGCTAGCGGGATGTACGAGCAGTACTTC. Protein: CASSEARASGMYEQYF.

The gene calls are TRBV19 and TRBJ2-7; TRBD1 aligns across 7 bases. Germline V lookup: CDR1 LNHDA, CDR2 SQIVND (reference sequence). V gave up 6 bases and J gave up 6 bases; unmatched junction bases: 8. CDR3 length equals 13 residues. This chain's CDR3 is CASRGQVIGEQYF. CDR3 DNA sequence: TGTGCCAGTAGAGGACAGGTGATTGGCGAGCAGTACTTC.

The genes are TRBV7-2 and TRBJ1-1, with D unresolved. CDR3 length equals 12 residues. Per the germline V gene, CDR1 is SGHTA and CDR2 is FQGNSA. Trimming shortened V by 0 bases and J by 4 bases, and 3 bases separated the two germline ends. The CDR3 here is CASSLALTEAFF. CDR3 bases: TGTGCCAGCAGCTTAGCCCTCACTGAAGCTTTCTTT.

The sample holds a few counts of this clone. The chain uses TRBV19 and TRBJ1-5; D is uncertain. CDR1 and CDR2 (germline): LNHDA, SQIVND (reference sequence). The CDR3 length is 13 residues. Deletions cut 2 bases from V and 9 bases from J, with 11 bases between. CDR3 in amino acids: CASSINPSGPQHF. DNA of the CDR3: TGTGCCAGTAGTATAAACCCCAGTGGGCCCCAGCATTTT.

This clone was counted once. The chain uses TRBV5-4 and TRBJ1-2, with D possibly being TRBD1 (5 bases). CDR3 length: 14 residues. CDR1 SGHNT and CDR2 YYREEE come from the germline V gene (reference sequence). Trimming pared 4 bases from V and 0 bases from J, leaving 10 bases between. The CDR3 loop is CASSPDSSNYGYTF. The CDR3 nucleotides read TGTGCCAGCAGCCCTGACAGCTCTAACTATGGCTACACCTTC.

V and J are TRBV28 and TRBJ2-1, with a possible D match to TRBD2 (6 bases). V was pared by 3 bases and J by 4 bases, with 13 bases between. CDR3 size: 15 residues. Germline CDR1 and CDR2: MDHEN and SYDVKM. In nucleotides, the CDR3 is TGTGCCAGCAGTTTGGTAGTGGGGGGATACAATGAGCAGTTCTTC. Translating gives CASSLVVGGYNEQFF.

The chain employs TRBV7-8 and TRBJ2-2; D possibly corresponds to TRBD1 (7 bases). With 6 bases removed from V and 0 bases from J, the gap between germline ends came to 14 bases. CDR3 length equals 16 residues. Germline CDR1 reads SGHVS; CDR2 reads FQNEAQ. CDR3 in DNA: TGTGCCAGCAGGGCCAGGGGGGAGGCGAACACCGGGGAGCTGTTTTTT. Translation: CASRARGEANTGELFF.

The DNA for the CDR3 is TGTGCCAGTGAGAAGCGGGAGGGCCGCGAGACCCAGTACTTC. Translating gives CASEKREGRETQYF. The V and J genes are TRBV6-5 and TRBJ2-5; 10 nucleotides match TRBD2. The CDR3 has 14 residues. J was trimmed by 5 bases and V by 9 bases; bases with no gene match: 9. Germline lookup yields CDR1 MNHEY and CDR2 SVGAGI.

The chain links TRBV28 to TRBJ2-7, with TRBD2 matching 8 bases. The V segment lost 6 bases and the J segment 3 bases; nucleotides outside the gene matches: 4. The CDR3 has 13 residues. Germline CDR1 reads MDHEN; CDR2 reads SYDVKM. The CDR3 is CASRSGLGYEQYF. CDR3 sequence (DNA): TGTGCCAGCAGGTCGGGACTAGGCTACGAGCAGTACTTC. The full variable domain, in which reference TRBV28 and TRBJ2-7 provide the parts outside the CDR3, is DVKVTQSSRYLVKRTGEKVFLECVQDMDHENMFWYRQDPGLGLRLIYFSYDVKMKEKGDIPEGYSVSREKKERFSLILESASTNQTSMYLCASRSGLGYEQYFGPGTRLTVT.

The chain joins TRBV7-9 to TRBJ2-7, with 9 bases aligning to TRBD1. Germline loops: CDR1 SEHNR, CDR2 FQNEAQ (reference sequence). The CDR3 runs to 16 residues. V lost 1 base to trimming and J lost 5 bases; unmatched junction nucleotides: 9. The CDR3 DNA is TGTGCCAGCAGCTTAGAGGGGGGACAGGGCCCTCACGAGCAGTACTTC. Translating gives CASSLEGGQGPHEQYF. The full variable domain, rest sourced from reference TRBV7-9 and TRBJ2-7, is DTGVSQNPRHKITKRGQNVTFRCDPISEHNRLYWYRQTLGQGPEFLTYFQNEAQLEKSRLLSDRFSAERPKGSFSTLEIQRTEQGDSAMYLCASSLEGGQGPHEQYFGPGTRLTVT.